This is a list of T cell receptor beta chains from one sample in a study of blood T cells in healthy people across ages. TCRdb re-analysed the 5' RACE reads in MiXCR, keeping a single row per CDR3 protein. Counted here are around 900,000 distinct CDR3 sequences, 51% occurring once; the ten biggest clones make up 20% to 25%. Sequencing input: blood. The receptor set was obtained from a woman in her sixties in good health. CDR3s leave out the opening cysteine and the closing phenylalanine or tryptophan.

v_call	j_call	cdr3_aa
TRBV20-1	TRBJ2-1	SAQERSYNEQF
TRBV5-1	TRBJ2-7	ASSFSSSGSNYEQY
TRBV4-1	TRBJ2-7	ASRTSGQGIYEQY
TRBV2	TRBJ2-7	ASSEEAAAEQY
TRBV27	TRBJ2-5	ASREIHRASNEQY
TRBV4-3	TRBJ2-5	ASSVRLAKGQETQY
TRBV4-3	TRBJ2-1	ASSQDHGLAGGYNEQF
TRBV12-3/TRBV12-4	TRBJ2-4	ASSLSRASQY
TRBV7-9	TRBJ2-6	ASSKPGAGANVLT
TRBV29-1	TRBJ2-6	SVVSASGISGANVLT
TRBV4-2	TRBJ2-6	ASSPSTGSSGANVLT
TRBV28	-	ASGLTSAVYEQY
TRBV6-5	-	ASALATAWGTQY
TRBV28	TRBJ2-1	ASSGSGHILYNEQF
TRBV20-1	TRBJ2-7	SVRRGLAEQY
TRBV12-3/TRBV12-4	TRBJ2-7	ASSLTSGQRY
TRBV4-1	TRBJ2-7	ASSPQGAGAPEQY
TRBV27	TRBJ1-5	ASSWGWNQPQH
TRBV4-1	TRBJ1-1	ASSRGHSGGTEAF
TRBV7-2	TRBJ2-7	ASSSTHTSTGEQY
TRBV6-2/TRBV6-3	-	ASSWSETQY
TRBV25-1	-	ASRKGQGWDEQY
TRBV6-6	TRBJ2-5	ASSYVLAGGPWEQY
TRBV6-5	TRBJ2-7	ASSKTRVYEQY
TRBV5-1	TRBJ2-1	ASSPGSSDYYEQF
TRBV6-5	TRBJ2-6	ATRAPGANVLT
TRBV6-6	TRBJ2-7	ASSYSVHEQY
TRBV15	TRBJ2-3	ATSSAGLAGPLWGTDTQY
TRBV28	TRBJ2-1	ASSLWGLAGGNNEQF
TRBV12-3/TRBV12-4	TRBJ1-1	ASRSPRGVNTEAF
TRBV14	TRBJ2-1	ASSGGLAGPYNEQF
TRBV7-9	TRBJ2-7	ASSFRLYGTSGSLYEQY
TRBV6-2/TRBV6-3	-	ASSSWRATYNEQY
TRBV4-1	TRBJ2-3	ASSQPWSSGSITDTQY
TRBV5-1	TRBJ2-6	ASSFLTGASGANVLT
TRBV29-1	TRBJ1-2	GFLRGLDGYT
TRBV20-1	TRBJ1-2	SARDRGGQYGYT
TRBV20-1	TRBJ2-7	SALPGRQSSYEQY
TRBV13	TRBJ2-5	ASSVAGDLQETQY
TRBV7-3	TRBJ2-7	ASSKTRSNEQY
TRBV11-2	TRBJ2-7	ASSRDPRDEQY
TRBV3-1	TRBJ1-2	ASSQDGTGGRGYT
TRBV12-3/TRBV12-4	TRBJ1-2	ASSPMGGASGYT
TRBV27	TRBJ1-2	ASRRTGGGDGYT
TRBV7-2	TRBJ2-7	ASSALPGQGHYEQY